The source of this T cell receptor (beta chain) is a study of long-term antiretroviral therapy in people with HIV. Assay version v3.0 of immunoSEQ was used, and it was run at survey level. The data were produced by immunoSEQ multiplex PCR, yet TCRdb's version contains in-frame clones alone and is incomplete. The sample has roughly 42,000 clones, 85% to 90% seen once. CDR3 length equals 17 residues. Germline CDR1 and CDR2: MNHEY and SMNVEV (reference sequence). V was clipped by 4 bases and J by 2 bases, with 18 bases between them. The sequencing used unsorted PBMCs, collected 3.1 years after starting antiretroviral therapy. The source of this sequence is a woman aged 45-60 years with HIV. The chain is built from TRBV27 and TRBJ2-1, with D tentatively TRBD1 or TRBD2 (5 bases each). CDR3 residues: CASSWARSGAAYNEQFF. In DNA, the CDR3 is TGTGCCAGCAGTTGGGCTCGATCCGGGGCCGCCTACAATGAGCAGTTCTTC.